One sample yielded the 5 T cell receptor beta chains listed below, sequenced in a study of human T cells and chemical hapten exposure. Time point: patch test 1, 2 weeks after DPC sensitization. Sample treatment: therapeutic diphenylcyclopropenone sensitization with weekly scalp DPC. TCRdb independently ran MiXCR on the RACE reads; one entry per CDR3 protein. The data contain roughly 120,000 distinct CDR3 sequences, around 13% of them singletons. The sample here was whole blood, taken in connection with sensitization to the hapten diphenylcyclopropenone (DPC). Receptors originate from a man between 18 and 29 years old with alopecia areata. Some clones in this sample may be carry-over from other donors' samples.

This clonotype was seen only a few times. The chain is built from TRBV7-6 and TRBJ2-2; D is uncertain. The CDR3 covers 13 residues. CDR1 and CDR2 (germline): SGHVS, FNYEAQ. Trimming left V 5 bases short and J 7 bases short, with 11 bases between. CDR3 amino acids: CASSPQYSGELFF. The CDR3 bases are TGTGCCAGCAGCCCCCAGTATAGCGGGGAGCTGTTTTTT.

The V call is TRBV6-5, the J call TRBJ1-5; 8 bases map to TRBD1. The CDR3 has 15 residues. J gave up 3 bases and V 6 bases, and 7 bases lay outside the gene matches. Looked up from germline, CDR1 is MNHEY and CDR2 is SVGAGI. The CDR3: CASRSTGVNNQPQHF. DNA for the CDR3: TGTGCCAGCAGATCGACAGGGGTGAACAATCAGCCCCAGCATTTT.

J is TRBJ1-2 and V is TRBV7-6; TRBD1 matches at 9 bases. This CDR3 has 15 amino acids. Germline V lookup: CDR1 SGHVS, CDR2 FNYEAQ. The V and J ends lost 5 bases and 0 bases, in that order; junction bases with no gene match: 4. The CDR3 protein is CASSQGTGTNYGYTF. CDR3 DNA sequence: TGTGCCAGCAGCCAAGGGACAGGGACTAACTATGGCTACACCTTC.

This clonotype was detected ten times or more. This chain links TRBV29-1 with TRBJ1-2; D may be TRBD1 (5 bases). Germline CDR1 reads SQVTM; CDR2 reads ANQGSEA. This CDR3 has 12 residues. Trimming took 6 bases from V and 3 from J, leaving 11 bases between them. The CDR3 sequence: CSVRRRDYGYTF. CDR3 in DNA: TGCAGCGTCAGACGCAGGGACTATGGCTACACCTTC.

This clonotype was observed many times. The chain couples TRBV18 to TRBJ1-4, with D unclear. This CDR3 is built from 17 residues. From germline, CDR1 is KGHSH and CDR2 LQKENI. V lost 1 base and J 5 bases, leaving 17 bases between the germline ends. The CDR3 DNA reads as TGTGCCAGCTCACCACGGAGGCTTGGTAACCCAAATGAAAAACTGTTTTTT. Translating it yields CASSPRRLGNPNEKLFF. The full variable domain, with the rest looked up from reference TRBV18 and TRBJ1-4, is NAGVMQNPRHLVRRRGQEARLRCSPMKGHSHVYWYRQLPEEGLKFMVYLQKENIIDESGMPKERFSAEFPKEGPSILRIQQVVRGDSAAYFCASSPRRLGNPNEKLFFGSGTQLSVL.